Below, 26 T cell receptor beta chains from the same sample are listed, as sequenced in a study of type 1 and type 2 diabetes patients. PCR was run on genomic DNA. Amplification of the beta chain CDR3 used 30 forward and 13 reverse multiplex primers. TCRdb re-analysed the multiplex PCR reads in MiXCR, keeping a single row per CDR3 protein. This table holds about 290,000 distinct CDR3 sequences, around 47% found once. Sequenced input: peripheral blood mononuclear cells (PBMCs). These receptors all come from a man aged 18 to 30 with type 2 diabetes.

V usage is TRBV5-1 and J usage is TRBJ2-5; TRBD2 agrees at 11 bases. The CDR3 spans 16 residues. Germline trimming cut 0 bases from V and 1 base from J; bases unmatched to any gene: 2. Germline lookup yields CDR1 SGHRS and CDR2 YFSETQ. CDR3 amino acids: CASSLGGLAGQETQYF. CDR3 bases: TGCGCCAGCAGCTTGGGTGGACTAGCGGGCCAAGAGACCCAGTACTTC.

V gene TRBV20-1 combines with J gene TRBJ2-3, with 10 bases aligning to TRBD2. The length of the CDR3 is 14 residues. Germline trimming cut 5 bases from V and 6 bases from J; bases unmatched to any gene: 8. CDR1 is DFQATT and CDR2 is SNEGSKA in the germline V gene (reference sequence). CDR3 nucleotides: TGCAGTGCTGAAAAAAGCGGGAGGGTGGATACGCAGTATTTT. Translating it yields CSAEKSGRVDTQYF.

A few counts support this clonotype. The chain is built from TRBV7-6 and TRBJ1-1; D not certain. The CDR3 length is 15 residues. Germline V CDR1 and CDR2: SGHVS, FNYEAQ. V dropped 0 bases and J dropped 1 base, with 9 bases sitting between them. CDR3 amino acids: CASSLALTGNTEAFF. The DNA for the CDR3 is TGTGCCAGCAGCTTAGCGCTTACGGGGAACACTGAAGCTTTCTTT.

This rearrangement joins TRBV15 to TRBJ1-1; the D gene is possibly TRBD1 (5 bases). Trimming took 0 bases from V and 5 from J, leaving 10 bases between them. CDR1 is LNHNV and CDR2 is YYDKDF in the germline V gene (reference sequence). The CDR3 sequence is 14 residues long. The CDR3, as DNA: TGTGCCACCAGCAGAGATCCAGGGAGGACTGAAGCTTTCTTT. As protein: CATSRDPGRTEAFF.

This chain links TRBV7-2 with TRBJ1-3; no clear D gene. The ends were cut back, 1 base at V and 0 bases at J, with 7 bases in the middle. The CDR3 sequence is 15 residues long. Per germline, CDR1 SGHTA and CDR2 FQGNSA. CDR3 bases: TGTGCCAGCAGCTTAGATATCATCTCTGGAAACACCATATATTTT. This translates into CASSLDIISGNTIYF.

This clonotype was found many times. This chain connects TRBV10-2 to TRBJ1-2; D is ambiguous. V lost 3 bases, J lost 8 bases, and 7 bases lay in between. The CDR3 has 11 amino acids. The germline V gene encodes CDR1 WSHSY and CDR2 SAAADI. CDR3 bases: TGCGCCAGCAGTGATATGGGGGGCTACACCTTC. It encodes CASSDMGGYTF.

The CDR3, as DNA: TGTGCCAGCAGCCTAACACTAGCGGGGGGGAAGGAGACCCAGTACTTC. Its translation is CASSLTLAGGKETQYF. The V call is TRBV7-6, the J call TRBJ2-5; TRBD2 aligns across 13 bases. The CDR3 is 16 amino acids. The V gene's germline CDR1 is SGHVS and CDR2 FNYEAQ. The V and J ends lost 5 bases and 5 bases, in that order; junction bases with no gene match: 8.

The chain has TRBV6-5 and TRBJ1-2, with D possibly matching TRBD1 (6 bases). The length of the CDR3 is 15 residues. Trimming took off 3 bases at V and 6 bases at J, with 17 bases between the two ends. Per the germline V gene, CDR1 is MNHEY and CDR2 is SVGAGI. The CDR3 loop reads CASSYSPDEGDGYTF. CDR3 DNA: TGTGCCAGCAGTTATTCGCCGGACGAGGGGGATGGCTACACCTTC.

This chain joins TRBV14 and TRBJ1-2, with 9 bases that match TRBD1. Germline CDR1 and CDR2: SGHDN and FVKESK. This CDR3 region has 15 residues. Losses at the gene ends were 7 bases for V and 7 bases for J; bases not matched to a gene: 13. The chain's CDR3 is CASTNLVQGAIGYTF. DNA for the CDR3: TGTGCCAGCACAAACCTGGTACAGGGGGCGATTGGCTACACCTTC.

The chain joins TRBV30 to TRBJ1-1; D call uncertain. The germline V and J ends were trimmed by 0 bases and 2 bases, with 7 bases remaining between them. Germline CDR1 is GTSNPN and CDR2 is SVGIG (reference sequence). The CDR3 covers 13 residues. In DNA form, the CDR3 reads TGTGCCTGGAGTGTAGGGTCAAACACTGAAGCTTTCTTT. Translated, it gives CAWSVGSNTEAFF.

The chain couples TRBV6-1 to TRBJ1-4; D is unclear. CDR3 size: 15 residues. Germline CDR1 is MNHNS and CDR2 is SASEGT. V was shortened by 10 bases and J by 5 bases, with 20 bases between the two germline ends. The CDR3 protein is CAISRTVWANEKLFF. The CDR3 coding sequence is TGTGCCATCTCCAGGACGGTATGGGCGAATGAAAAACTGTTTTTT.

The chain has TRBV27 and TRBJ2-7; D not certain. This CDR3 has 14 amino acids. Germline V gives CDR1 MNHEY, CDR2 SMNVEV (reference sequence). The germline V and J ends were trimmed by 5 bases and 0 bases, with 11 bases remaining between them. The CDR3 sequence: CASSPHSSSYEQYF. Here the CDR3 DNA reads TGTGCCAGCAGTCCACATTCGAGCTCCTACGAGCAGTACTTC.

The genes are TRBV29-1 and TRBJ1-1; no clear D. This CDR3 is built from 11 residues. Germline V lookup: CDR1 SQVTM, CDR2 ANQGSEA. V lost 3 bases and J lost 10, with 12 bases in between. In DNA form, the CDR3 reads TGCAGCGTTGAGATGGGCGAACCAGCTTTCTTT. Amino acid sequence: CSVEMGEPAFF.

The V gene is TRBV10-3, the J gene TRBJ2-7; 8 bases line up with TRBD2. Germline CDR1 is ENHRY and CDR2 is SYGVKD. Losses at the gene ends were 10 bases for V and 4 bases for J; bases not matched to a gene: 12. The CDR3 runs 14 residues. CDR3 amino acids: CASTIPGGGYEQYF. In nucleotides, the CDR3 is TGTGCCAGCACCATCCCCGGGGGGGGATACGAGCAGTACTTC.

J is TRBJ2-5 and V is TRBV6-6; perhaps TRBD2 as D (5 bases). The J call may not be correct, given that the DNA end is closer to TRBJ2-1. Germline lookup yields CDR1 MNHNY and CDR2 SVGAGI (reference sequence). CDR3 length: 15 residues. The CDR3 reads CASSYEGGTYNEQFF. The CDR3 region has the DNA TGTGCCAGCAGTTACGAGGGCGGAACCTACAATGAGCAGTTCTTC.

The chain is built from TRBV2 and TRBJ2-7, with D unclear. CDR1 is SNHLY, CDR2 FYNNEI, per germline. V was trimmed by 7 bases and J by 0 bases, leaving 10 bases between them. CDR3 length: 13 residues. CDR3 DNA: TGTGCCAGCAAGAACCCCAGCTCCTACGAGCAGTACTTC. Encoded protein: CASKNPSSYEQYF.

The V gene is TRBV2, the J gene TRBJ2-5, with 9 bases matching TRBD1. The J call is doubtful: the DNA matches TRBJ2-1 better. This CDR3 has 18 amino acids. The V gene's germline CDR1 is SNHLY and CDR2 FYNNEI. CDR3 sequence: CASSVGRKRQGVYNEQFF. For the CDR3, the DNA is TGTGCCAGCAGTGTAGGTAGGAAGCGACAGGGGGTATACAATGAGCAGTTCTTC.

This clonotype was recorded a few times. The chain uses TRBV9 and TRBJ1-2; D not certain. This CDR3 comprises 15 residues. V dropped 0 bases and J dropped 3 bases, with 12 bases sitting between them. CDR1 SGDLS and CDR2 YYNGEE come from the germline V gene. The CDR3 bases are TGTGCCAGCAGCGTAGCGCTCGGGCTACACTATGGCTACACCTTC. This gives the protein CASSVALGLHYGYTF. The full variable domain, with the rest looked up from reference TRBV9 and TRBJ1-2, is DSGVTQTPKHLITATGQRVTLRCSPRSGDLSVYWYQQSLDQGLQFLIQYYNGEERAKGNILERFSAQQFPDLHSELNLSSLELGDSALYFCASSVALGLHYGYTFGSGTRLTVV.

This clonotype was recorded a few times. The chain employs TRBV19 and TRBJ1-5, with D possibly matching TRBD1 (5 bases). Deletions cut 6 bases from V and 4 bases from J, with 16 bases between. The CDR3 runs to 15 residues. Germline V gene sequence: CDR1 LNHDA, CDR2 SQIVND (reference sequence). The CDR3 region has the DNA TGTGCCAGTAGGCGGCTCGGGGACTTAAATCAGCCCCAGCATTTT. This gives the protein CASRRLGDLNQPQHF.

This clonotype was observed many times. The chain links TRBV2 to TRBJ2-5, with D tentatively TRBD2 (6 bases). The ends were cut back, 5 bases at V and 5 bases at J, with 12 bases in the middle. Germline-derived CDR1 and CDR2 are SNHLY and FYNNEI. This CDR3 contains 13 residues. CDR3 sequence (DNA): TGTGCCAGCAGTCTAGCGAGCGGTGAGACCCAGTACTTC. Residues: CASSLASGETQYF.

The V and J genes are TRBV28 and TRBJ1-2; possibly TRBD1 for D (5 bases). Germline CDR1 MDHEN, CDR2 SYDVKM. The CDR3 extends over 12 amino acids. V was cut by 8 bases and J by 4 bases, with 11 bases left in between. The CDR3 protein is CASRGGTYGYTF. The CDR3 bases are TGTGCCAGCCGCGGGGGGACCTATGGCTACACCTTC.

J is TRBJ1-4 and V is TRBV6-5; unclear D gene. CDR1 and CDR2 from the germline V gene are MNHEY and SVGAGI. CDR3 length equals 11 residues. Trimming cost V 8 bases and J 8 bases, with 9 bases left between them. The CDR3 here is CASGTVEKLFF. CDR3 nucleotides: TGTGCCAGCGGAACGGTAGAAAAACTGTTTTTT.

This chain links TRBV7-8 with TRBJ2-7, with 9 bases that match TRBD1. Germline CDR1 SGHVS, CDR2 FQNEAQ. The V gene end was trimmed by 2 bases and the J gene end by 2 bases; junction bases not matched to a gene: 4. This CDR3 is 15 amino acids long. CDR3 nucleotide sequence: TGTGCCAGCAGCTTATCGGGGACAGGGACCTACGAGCAGTACTTC. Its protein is CASSLSGTGTYEQYF.

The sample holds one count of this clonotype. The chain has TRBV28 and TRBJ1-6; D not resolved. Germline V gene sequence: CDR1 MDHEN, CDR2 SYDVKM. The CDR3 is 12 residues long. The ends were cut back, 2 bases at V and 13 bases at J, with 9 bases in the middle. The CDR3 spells CASSLTWEPLHF. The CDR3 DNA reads TGTGCCAGCAGTTTAACCTGGGAGCCCCTCCACTTT.

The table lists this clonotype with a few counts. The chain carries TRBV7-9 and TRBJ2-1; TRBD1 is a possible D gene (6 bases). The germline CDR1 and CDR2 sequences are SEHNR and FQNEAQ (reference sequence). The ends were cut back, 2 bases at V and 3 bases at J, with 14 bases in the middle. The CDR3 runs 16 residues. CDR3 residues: CASSLLRDNFYNEQFF. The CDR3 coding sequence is TGTGCCAGCAGCTTACTCCGGGACAATTTCTACAATGAGCAGTTCTTC.

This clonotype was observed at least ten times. The DNA of the CDR3 is TGTGCCAGCAGTTACGGGGAGACCCAGTACTTC. This sequence encodes CASSYGETQYF. The rearrangement uses TRBV6-5 and TRBJ2-5; D is ambiguous. The length of the CDR3 is 11 residues. Germline loops: CDR1 MNHEY, CDR2 SVGAGI. The ends were cut back, 2 bases at V and 5 bases at J, with 3 bases in the middle.